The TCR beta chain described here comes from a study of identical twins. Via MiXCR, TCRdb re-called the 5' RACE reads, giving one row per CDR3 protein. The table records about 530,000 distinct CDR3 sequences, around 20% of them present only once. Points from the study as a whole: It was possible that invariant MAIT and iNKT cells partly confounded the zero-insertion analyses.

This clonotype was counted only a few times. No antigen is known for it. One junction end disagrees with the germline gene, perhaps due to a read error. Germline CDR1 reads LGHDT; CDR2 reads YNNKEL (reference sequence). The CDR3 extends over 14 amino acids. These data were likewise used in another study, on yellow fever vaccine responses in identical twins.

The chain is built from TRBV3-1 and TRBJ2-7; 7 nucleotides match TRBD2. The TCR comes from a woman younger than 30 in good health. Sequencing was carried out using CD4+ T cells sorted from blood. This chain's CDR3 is CASSQAPSGYEQCF. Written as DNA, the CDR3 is TGTGCCAGCAGCCAAGCCCCTAGCGGCTACGAGCAGTGCTTC.